This TCR beta chain was observed in a study of blood T cell repertoires in COVID-19. Overall study context: The study drew acute and convalescent COVID-19 samples from the United States, Italy and Spain. T cells, B-cell-depleted T cells, or PBMCs provided the cDNA or gDNA that served as material.

Germline V gives CDR1 MNHEY, CDR2 SVGEGT. Trimming cost V 5 bases and J 2 bases; bases outside gene matches: 10. The CDR3 is made up of 16 amino acids. A Seattle source enrolled patients during active infection and followed them longitudinally. Original processing notes: Nucleated cell number was recorded as an estimate derived from reference gene primer amplification. Only in-frame clones appear in the TCRdb table, and some are missing; sequencing was by immunoSEQ multiplex PCR. The D gene and trimming were derived from the DNA, and the V and J assignments and clone size from that table. Of roughly 150,000 clones in the sample, less than 85% were seen once.

The sequence was obtained from an older woman with COVID-19, enrolled during active disease. This chain connects TRBV6-2 or TRBV6-3 to TRBJ2-3, with 7 bases fitting TRBD2. Sequencing was carried out using peripheral blood. The CDR3 loop reads CASSPAGTTFTDTQYF. The CDR3 DNA reads as TGTGCCAGCAGTCCCGCCGGGACTACCTTCACAGATACGCAGTATTTT.